This is a list of T cell receptor beta chains from one sample in a study of Japanese encephalitis immunity and Zika vaccine responses. TCRdb re-derived calls from the 5' RACE reads in MiXCR, one entry per CDR3 protein. The top ten clones hold around 30% of a sample with about 1,600 distinct CDR3 sequences, about 6.4% of them seen once. The sequences come from antigen-activated CD4+ T cells from blood, cultured, collected during a Zika inactivated vaccine study. Receptors originate from an adult woman who received an inactivated Zika virus vaccine. The CDR3 runs from the conserved cysteine through the conserved F or W. The order of the fields is clone size, D gene, V gene, J gene, CDR3 protein, CDR3 DNA. D genes are given only for firm matches. A clone size is listed for some rows: how often the clone was seen (once, few, many), or a class if it is expanded.

.	.	TRBV20-1	TRBJ2-2	CSARVNNGVVSGELFF	TGCAGTGCTAGAGTGAACAACGGGGTAGTTTCCGGGGAGCTGTTTTTT
.	.	TRBV18	TRBJ2-5	CASSPPQETQYF	TGTGCCAGCTCACCACCCCAAGAGACCCAGTACTTC
many	TRBD2	TRBV5-4	TRBJ2-3	CASSGGLAGAITDTQYF	TGTGCCAGCAGCGGGGGACTAGCGGGCGCTATCACAGATACGCAGTATTTT
medium-sized	.	TRBV20-1	TRBJ2-3	CSAKTGPLGWDTQYF	TGCAGTGCCAAGACTGGACCTTTAGGTTGGGATACGCAGTATTTT
once	TRBD1	TRBV19	TRBJ2-7	CASSRTGKDYEQYF	TGTGCCAGTAGTAGGACAGGGAAGGACTACGAGCAGTACTTC
medium-sized	TRBD1	TRBV5-1	TRBJ2-7	CASSLYPTGTGPSYEQYF	TGCGCCAGCAGCCTCTACCCCACCGGGACAGGTCCATCCTACGAGCAGTACTTC
few	.	TRBV5-1	TRBJ2-3	CASSLGGTSTDTQYF	TGCGCCAGCAGCTTGGGAGGGACTAGCACAGATACGCAGTATTTT
many	.	TRBV20-1	TRBJ2-3	CSARSNADTQYF	TGCAGTGCTAGGTCAAACGCGGATACGCAGTATTTT
few	TRBD1	TRBV10-2	TRBJ1-3	CASSETAGGWNTIYF	TGCGCCAGCAGTGAAACCGCAGGGGGCTGGAACACCATATATTTT
medium-sized	TRBD1	TRBV6-5	TRBJ1-1	CASLRGLNTEAFF	TGTGCCAGCCTCAGGGGGTTAAACACTGAAGCTTTCTTT
few	.	TRBV7-9	TRBJ1-1	CASSLKVTEAFF	TGTGCCAGCAGCTTGAAGGTTACTGAAGCTTTCTTT
medium-sized	.	TRBV25-1	TRBJ1-2	CASSVHFNYGYTF	TGTGCCAGCAGTGTTCACTTTAACTATGGCTACACCTTC
medium-sized	TRBD1	TRBV5-6	TRBJ2-7	CASSPIRDRGRAGSYEQYF	TGTGCCAGCAGCCCAATCCGGGACAGGGGGCGCGCGGGGTCCTACGAGCAGTACTTC
medium-sized	.	TRBV7-9	TRBJ2-1	CASSLVSNEQFF	TGTGCCAGCAGCTTAGTATCCAATGAGCAGTTCTTC
few	TRBD1	TRBV5-1	TRBJ1-2	CASSPTLGGAFGYTF	TGCGCCAGCAGCCCCACCTTAGGGGGCGCGTTTGGCTACACCTTC
few	TRBD2	TRBV7-9	TRBJ2-3	CASSLLPSGGATDTQYF	TGTGCCAGCAGCTTACTCCCTAGCGGGGGGGCAACAGATACGCAGTATTTT
many	TRBD1	TRBV9	TRBJ2-5	CASSADRELKETQYF	TGTGCCAGCAGCGCCGACAGGGAACTTAAAGAGACCCAGTACTTC
.	.	TRBV2	TRBJ2-5	CASMNPQGPSQTQYF	TGTGCCAGCATGAACCCCCAAGGTCCGTCGCAGACCCAGTACTTC
medium-sized	TRBD1	TRBV7-2	TRBJ1-2	CASSRMDRDNGYTF	TGTGCCAGCAGCCGAATGGACAGGGATAATGGCTACACCTTC
.	TRBD1	TRBV19	TRBJ2-5	CATSTGLRETQYF	TGTGCCACCTCGACAGGGCTCCGAGAGACCCAGTACTTC
medium-sized	.	TRBV18	TRBJ1-6	CASSPPKFSPGTANSPLHF	TGTGCCAGCTCACCACCTAAATTTTCACCAGGGACGGCTAATTCACCCCTCCACTTT
medium-sized	.	TRBV7-7	TRBJ1-5	CASSSPDQPQHF	TGTGCCAGCTCATCCCCGGATCAGCCCCAGCATTTT
medium-sized	.	TRBV10-2	TRBJ2-3	CASSELDTQYF	TGCGCCAGCAGTGAGCTTGATACGCAGTATTTT